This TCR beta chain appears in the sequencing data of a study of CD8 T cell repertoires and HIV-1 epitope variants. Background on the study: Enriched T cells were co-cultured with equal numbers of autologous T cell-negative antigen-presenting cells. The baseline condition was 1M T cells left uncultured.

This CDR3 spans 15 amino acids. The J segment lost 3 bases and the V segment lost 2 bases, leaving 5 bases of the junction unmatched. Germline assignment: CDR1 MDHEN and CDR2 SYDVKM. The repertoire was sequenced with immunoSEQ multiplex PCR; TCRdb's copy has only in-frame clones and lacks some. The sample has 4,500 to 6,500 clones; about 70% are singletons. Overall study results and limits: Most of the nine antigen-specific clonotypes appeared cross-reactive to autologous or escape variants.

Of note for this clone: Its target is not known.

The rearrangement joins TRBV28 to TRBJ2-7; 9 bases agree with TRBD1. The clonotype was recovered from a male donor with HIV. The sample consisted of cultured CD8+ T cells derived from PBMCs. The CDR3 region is CASSLRTGADYEQYF. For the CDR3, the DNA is TGTGCCAGCAGTTTAAGGACAGGGGCGGACTACGAGCAGTACTTC.